This TCR beta chain derives from a study of shared clonotypes between healthy human individuals. Study as a whole: Three CD4 naive, three CD4 memory, two CD8 naive and one CD8 memory plate were used per donor.

On this clone: Its matching antigen is unknown.

Replicate PCRs from sorted subsets contained about 200 ng DNA, which is roughly 30,000 T cell genomes. Generated by immunoSEQ multiplex PCR, the TCRdb table keeps only in-frame clones and is missing some. The table lists roughly 2.4 million clones, almost 96% of them singletons, with 0.1% to 0.15% in the top ten. Findings and caveats of the study: Represented diversity (both genetic and exposure-history) was limited by the small number of donors.

V lost 4 bases and J lost 7; bases outside the gene matches: 6. Germline-derived CDR1 and CDR2 are SQVTM and ANQGSEA. The CDR3 covers 12 residues. Sequencing used naive CD4+ T cells sorted from blood. The subset is: CD45RA+ positively selected. This rearrangement joins TRBV29-1 to TRBJ1-1, with TRBD1 matching over 7 bases. The clonotype was recovered from a young man in good health. The CDR3, as DNA: TGCAGCGTTGGAACAGGGGCGGGTGAAGCTTTCTTT. This gives the protein CSVGTGAGEAFF.